This T cell receptor (beta chain) was captured in a study of blood T cell repertoires in COVID-19 (dated by TCRdb to 2020 to 2021). About the investigation overall: Samples from collaborators originated in the United States, Italy and Spain and spanned both the acute and convalescent phases of COVID-19. The material from the prospective study consisted of cDNA or gDNA derived from T cells, B-cell-depleted T cells, or PBMCs. Deeply sampled blood TCRbeta repertoires from subjects exposed to, actively infected with, or recovered from COVID-19 were included in the dataset. The repertoires were made available in a free public database intended to serve as a resource for research on the immune response to SARS-CoV-2. The samples were drawn from the first 160 participants of the ongoing ImmuneRACE study and from some 1,300 subjects provided by 6 global collaborators. The sample metadata nearly always contained a de-identified subject ID, COVID-19 status, age in years and sex. HLA class I and class II types, where available, came from metadata supplied by the sample provider rather than from assay-based typing. What the research found in general, with its limitations: The quantity of clinical and demographic metadata differed by source and by participant and was supplied without curation.

In Seattle, one collaborating source enrolled patients while the infection was active and tracked those patients longitudinally over the course of disease. The collaborating institutions used their own protocols to collect whole blood in K2EDTA tubes. For TCRbeta analysis, collaborator samples were shipped as frozen whole blood, as isolated PBMCs, or as DNA extracted from either sample type. CDR1 and CDR2, per the germline V gene (reference sequence), are SGHKS and YYEKEE. The CDR3 has 12 amino acids, counting the end cysteine and phenylalanine. Only the CDR3 region is kept as DNA, spanning 36 bases read in frame from base 1. Deletion took 6 bases off V and 5 bases off J, with a span of 11 bases between the germline ends. TCRbeta CDR3 regions were amplified from genomic DNA using the immunoSEQ Assay, a bias-controlled multiplex PCR. In the original analysis: The number of nucleated cells in each sample was estimated from the amplification of reference gene primers within the assay. To quantify the absolute abundance of each unique TCRbeta CDR3 rearrangement, sequence reads were collapsed and filtered. For each sample, productive Simpson clonality was calculated as the square root of Simpson's diversity index across productive rearrangements. Held by TCRdb, this immuneACCESS table contains in-frame sequences only and omits some clones. Under half of the omission traces to an unresolved V gene where checked; the cause of the rest is unknown. That table furnishes V, J and clone size, whereas the DNA furnished D and trimming. The sample has 150,000 to 170,000 clones on record, about 88% of them singletons. More than 7.5% of the sample is taken by the ten largest.

With respect to this clone: The clone's antigen remains unknown. Base qualities are not at hand, and no much larger clone is one base apart.

This sequence originates from a woman aged 60-70 years with COVID-19, enrolled during active disease. Recombination joined TRBV5-5 with TRBJ2-5, with no confident D gene call. Input material: peripheral blood. The CDR3: CASTKTVETQYF. In nucleotide form, the sequence is TGTGCCAGCACTAAAACAGTGGAGACCCAGTACTTC.